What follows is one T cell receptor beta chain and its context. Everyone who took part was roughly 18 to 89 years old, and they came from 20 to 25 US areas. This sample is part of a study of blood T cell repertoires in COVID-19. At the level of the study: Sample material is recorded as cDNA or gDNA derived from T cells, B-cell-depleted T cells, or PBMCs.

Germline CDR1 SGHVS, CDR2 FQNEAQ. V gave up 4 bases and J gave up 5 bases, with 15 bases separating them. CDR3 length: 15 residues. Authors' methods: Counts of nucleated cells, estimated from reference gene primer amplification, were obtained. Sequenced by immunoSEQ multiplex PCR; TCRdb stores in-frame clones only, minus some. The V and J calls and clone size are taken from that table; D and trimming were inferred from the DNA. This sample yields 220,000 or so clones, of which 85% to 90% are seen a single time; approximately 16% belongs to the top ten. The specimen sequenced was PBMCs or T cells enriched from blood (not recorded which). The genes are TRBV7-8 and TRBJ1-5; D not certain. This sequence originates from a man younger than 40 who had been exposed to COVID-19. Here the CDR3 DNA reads TGTGCCAGCAGCTCTTCCATAATAGTTGATCAGCCCCAGCATTTT. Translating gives CASSSSIIVDQPQHF.